The rows below give T cell receptor beta chains drawn from one sample of a study of T cells after yellow fever vaccination. TCRdb processed the 5' RACE reads anew with MiXCR; each CDR3 protein has one entry. This table holds a few hundred thousand distinct CDR3 sequences, 17% found once. Sequencing used PBMCs, obtained about 5 days after the first yellow fever vaccination. The receptor source for this set is a man between 18 and 35 years old who received the YFV17D yellow fever vaccine. The CDR3 runs from the conserved cysteine through the conserved F or W. The order of the fields is J gene, V gene, CDR3 protein.

TRBJ2-7 TRBV4-3 CASSPDSQTYEQYF
TRBJ2-1 TRBV7-2 CASRRLAGYNEQFF
TRBJ1-1 TRBV7-2 CASSLVFRNTEAFF
TRBJ1-2 TRBV30 CAWSWTGPPYGYTF
TRBJ2-7 TRBV7-9 CASSPAGTPYEQYF
TRBJ2-1 TRBV7-2 CASSLGSGAPYNEQFF
TRBJ1-2 TRBV4-1 CASSQRTIGDYGYTF
TRBJ2-5 TRBV6-1 CASTPGLGETQYF
TRBJ2-2 TRBV2 CTFSALIDSFPNTGELFF
TRBJ2-1 TRBV5-1 CASSLGGGHNEQFF
TRBJ1-1 TRBV6-5 CASSYGKDTEAFF
TRBJ1-6 TRBV4-1 CASSRPRDRADSPLHF
TRBJ2-1 TRBV6-1 CASRSGQGSYNEQFF
TRBJ2-7 TRBV7-8 CASSLASGGHEQYF
TRBJ2-5 TRBV5-1 CASRLILAEETQYF
TRBJ2-7 TRBV5-1 CASSLGHSGGLEQYF
TRBJ1-1 TRBV13 CASSQWTGGNTEAFF
TRBJ2-1 TRBV7-2 CASSLGETREQFF
TRBJ1-2 TRBV7-2 CASSSRQGIYGYTF
TRBJ1-2 TRBV7-2 CASSFQGVYGYTF
TRBJ1-4 TRBV12-3/TRBV12-4 CASSSRVLGQGHEKLFF
TRBJ2-5 TRBV5-1 CASSEGIGETQYF
TRBJ1-2 TRBV27 CASSPAGTYGYTF
TRBJ1-1 TRBV7-2 CASKVGGLNTEAFF
TRBJ2-3 TRBV5-1 CASSLAGTGGSTDTQYF
TRBJ1-2 TRBV3-1 CASSQENYLTRGYTF
TRBJ2-1 TRBV7-3 CASSLTGQEQFF
TRBJ2-1 TRBV5-1 CASSLDPSGDLNEQFF
TRBJ2-4 TRBV20-1 CSAAISGGGKNIQYF
TRBJ2-3 TRBV7-9 CASIGRGAPLDTQYF
TRBJ2-5 TRBV7-9 CASSLAFRDVVCF
TRBJ2-2 TRBV27 CATRVAGELFF
TRBJ1-5 TRBV15 CATSRDKNNQPQHF
TRBJ1-1 TRBV15 CATSRDKVRGTAFF
TRBJ1-2 TRBV6-1 CASSPGGELYGYTF
TRBJ2-3 TRBV28 CASTPASGGLTDTQYF
TRBJ1-5 TRBV7-9 CASSLGTVFNQPQHF
TRBJ1-1 TRBV7-3 CASSSRTGNEAFF